The TCR beta chain described here comes from a study of identical twins. Findings and limits, study-wide: The same donors were not followed; conclusions instead depended on cross-sectional statistical analysis.

This clonotype was counted between two and nine times. Its antigen is unidentified. A universal primer site arose from template switching, and cDNA bore unique molecular identifiers. TCRdb fed the 5' RACE reads into MiXCR, producing one record per CDR3 protein. The table shows about 1.7 million distinct CDR3 sequences, with more than 30% occurring only once. The CDR3 has 16 residues. Germline loops: CDR1 KGHSH, CDR2 LQKENI. The V end was cut by 4 bases, the J end by 2 bases, with 17 bases between. Healthy Caucasians alone served as donors. This chain connects TRBV18 to TRBJ1-2; tentative D call: TRBD1 (6 bases). The origin of this receptor is a newborn girl in good health. Material: cord blood. The CDR3, as DNA: TGTGCCAGCTCACTGATAACAGGGTCGGCGAACTATGGCTACACCTTC. Translating gives CASSLITGSANYGYTF.